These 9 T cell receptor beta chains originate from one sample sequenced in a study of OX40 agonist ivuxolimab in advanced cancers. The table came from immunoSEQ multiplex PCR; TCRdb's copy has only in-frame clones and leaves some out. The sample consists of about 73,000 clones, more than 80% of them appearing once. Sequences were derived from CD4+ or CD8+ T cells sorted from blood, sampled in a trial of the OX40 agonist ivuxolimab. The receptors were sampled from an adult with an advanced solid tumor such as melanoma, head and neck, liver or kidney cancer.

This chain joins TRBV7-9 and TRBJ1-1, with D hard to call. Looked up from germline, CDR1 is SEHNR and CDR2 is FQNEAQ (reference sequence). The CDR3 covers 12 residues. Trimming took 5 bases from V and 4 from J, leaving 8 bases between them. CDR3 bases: TGTGCCAGCAGCCCCACTATCACTGAAGCTTTCTTT. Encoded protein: CASSPTITEAFF.

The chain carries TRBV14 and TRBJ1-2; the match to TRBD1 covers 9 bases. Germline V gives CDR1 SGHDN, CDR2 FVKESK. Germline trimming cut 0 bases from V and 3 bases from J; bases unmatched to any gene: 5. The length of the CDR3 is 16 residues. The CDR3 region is CASSQDGTGFDYGYTF. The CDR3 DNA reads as TGTGCCAGCAGCCAAGACGGGACAGGGTTCGACTATGGCTACACCTTC.

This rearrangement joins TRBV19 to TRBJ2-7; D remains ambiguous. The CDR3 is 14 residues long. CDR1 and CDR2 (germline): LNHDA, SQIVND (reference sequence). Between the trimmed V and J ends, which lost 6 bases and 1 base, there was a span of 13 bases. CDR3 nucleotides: TGTGCCAGTAGAAAAGAGCTGTTATCCTACGAGCAGTACTTC. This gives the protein CASRKELLSYEQYF.

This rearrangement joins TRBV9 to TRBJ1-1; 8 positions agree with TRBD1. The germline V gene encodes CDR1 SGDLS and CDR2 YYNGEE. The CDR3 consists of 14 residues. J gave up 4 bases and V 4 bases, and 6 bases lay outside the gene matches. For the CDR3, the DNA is TGTGCCAGCAGCCCTACAGGGGGAAGCACTGAAGCTTTCTTT. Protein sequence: CASSPTGGSTEAFF.

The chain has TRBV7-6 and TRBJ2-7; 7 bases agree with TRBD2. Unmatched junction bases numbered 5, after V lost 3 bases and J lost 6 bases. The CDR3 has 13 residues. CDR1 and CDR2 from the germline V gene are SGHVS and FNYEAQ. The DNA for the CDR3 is TGTGCCAGCAGCTTGTTGGCGGGGGTCGAGCAGTACTTC. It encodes CASSLLAGVEQYF.

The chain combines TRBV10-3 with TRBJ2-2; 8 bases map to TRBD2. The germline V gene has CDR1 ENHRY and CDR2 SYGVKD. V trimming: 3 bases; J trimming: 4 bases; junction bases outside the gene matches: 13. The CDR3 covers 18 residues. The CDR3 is CAISDPPAGGSGTGELFF. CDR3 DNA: TGTGCCATCAGTGATCCCCCCGCGGGGGGTTCGGGCACCGGGGAGCTGTTTTTT.

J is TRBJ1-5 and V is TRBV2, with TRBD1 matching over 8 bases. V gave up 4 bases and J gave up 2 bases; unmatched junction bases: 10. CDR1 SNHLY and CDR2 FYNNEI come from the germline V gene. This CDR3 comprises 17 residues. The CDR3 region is CASSVSRGRPGNQPQHF. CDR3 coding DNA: TGTGCCAGCAGTGTTAGCAGGGGGCGCCCCGGCAATCAGCCCCAGCATTTT.

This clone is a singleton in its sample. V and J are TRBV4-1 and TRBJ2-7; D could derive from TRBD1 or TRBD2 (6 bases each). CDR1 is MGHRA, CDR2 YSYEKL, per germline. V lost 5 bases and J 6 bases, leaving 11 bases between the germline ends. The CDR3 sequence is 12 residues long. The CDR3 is CASSGGRSEQYF. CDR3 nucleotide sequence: TGCGCCAGCAGCGGGGGGCGATCCGAGCAGTACTTC.

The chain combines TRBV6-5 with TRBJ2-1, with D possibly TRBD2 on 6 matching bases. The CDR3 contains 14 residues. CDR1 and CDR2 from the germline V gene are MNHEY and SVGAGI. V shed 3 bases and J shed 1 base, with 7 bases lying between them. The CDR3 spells CASSYSGSYNEQFF. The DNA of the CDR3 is TGTGCCAGCAGTTATAGCGGATCCTACAATGAGCAGTTCTTC.